This note documents a single T cell receptor (beta chain) sequence. Its specific antigen is unknown. Base quality data are lacking; no much larger clone is found one base away. The data were taken from a study of T cell repertoires in aging, cancer and after chemotherapy (dated by TCRdb to the late 2010s). Context from the whole study: Donors spanned six age groups from 30 or younger to 70 or older, with at least three individuals per group. The complete dataset included about 9.1 million TCR reads. To look at immunoaging and at how T cells reconstitute after chemotherapy, the study profiled TCR beta repertoires in peripheral blood from both healthy donors and cancer patients. Control TCR repertoires from healthy donors were recorded over several months to years, and clear clonal overlap was observed across re-sampling. Alongside 95 healthy donors serving as a reference group, the cohort included 200 to 250 cancer patients, of whom roughly 92 had hematological cancers and 120 to 130 had solid cancers.

Rearranged TRB sequences spanning V, D and J segments were amplified in a multiplex touch-down PCR with a mixed TRB-A/B primer pool. Two consecutive PCR reactions with Phusion HS II polymerase added Illumina adapters and sample indices to the amplicons. Amplicons were gel-purified using the NucleoSpin Gel and PCR Clean-up kit and were subsequently checked with Qubit and an Agilent 2100 Bioanalyzer. Sequencing of libraries was carried out on an Illumina MiSeq in 600-cycle, single-indexed, paired-end runs. In the authors' own workflow: MiXCR versions 2.12 and 3.0.5 were used to process the TRB sequences. Each unique CDR3 nucleotide sequence counted as one clone, and only productive sequences with at least two reads were retained. Repertoire metrics included Shannon diversity, evenness, clonality (one minus evenness), and alpha-parameterized diversity profiles from alpha 0 to 5. The IGoR algorithm was used to compute generation probabilities of clones in paired pre- and post-chemotherapy samples. In-frame beta chains were kept once TCRdb had trimmed the public reads at Q25 with fastp and called clones with MiXCR. Each record represents a unique CDR3 protein, reported with the most common genes and DNA among its rows. TCRdb, not the original authors, processed these V and J calls. The sample table shows fewer than 15,000 distinct CDR3 sequences, and less than 30% are seen once. Jointly, the top ten make up 45% to 50% of the sample.

The CDR3 has 15 amino acids, counting the end cysteine and phenylalanine. Kept here is only the CDR3 DNA, which spans 45 bases and is read in frame from base 1. CDR1 MDHEN and CDR2 SYDVKM were looked up in the germline V gene. The V end gives up 6 bases and the J end 2 bases, leaving 9 bases in the junction not matched to a gene. Summary of the overall study and its limitations: Declining TCR diversity with age in healthy donors was mainly explained by loss of richness; in cancer patients, loss of evenness also contributed. The authors noted that the repertoire data do not allow conclusions about immunological memory after chemotherapy. Significantly lower blood TCR diversity and higher clonality were observed in untreated patients with hematological or solid cancers than in age-matched healthy donors. An increase in median generation probability over the chemotherapy interval was observed in both cancer cohorts, suggesting that the repertoire was reconstituted through rebound thymic output.

Instead of sorted cells or RNA, genomic DNA extracted from peripheral blood served as the source for amplifying TCR beta rearrangements. The sample was blood. This receptor was identified in a human donor in good health. The chain was built from TRBV28 and TRBJ2-7, with 8 middle bases fitting TRBD1. The CDR3 reads as follows: CASSLRDRRPYEQYF. In nucleotide form, the sequence is TGTGCCAGCAGCCTCCGGGACAGGAGACCCTACGAGCAGTACTTC.